This is a list of T cell receptor beta chains from one sample in a study of blood T cell repertoires in COVID-19. TCRdb's copy holds only in-frame clones and misses some; the assay was immunoSEQ multiplex PCR. Of about 270,000 clones listed, 65% to 90% are singletons. Sequencing was performed on PBMCs or T cells enriched from blood (not recorded which). The receptors originated from a man between 18 and 29 years old who had recovered from COVID-19. Both conserved end residues are part of each CDR3. The order of the fields is V gene, D gene, J gene, clone size, CDR3 DNA, CDR3 protein. A D gene is named only where the DNA matches it firmly. For some rows the clone size is stated as once, few or many, or as a class when expanded; others skip it.

TRBV10-3	-	TRBJ1-5	-	TGTGCCACCTTGGACAGAAATGATCAGCCCCAGCATTTT	CATLDRNDQPQHF
TRBV24-1	TRBD1	TRBJ1-1	-	TGTGCCACCAGTGACAGGGGGTGGAGGGGATTT	CATSDRGWRGF
TRBV9	-	TRBJ1-6	-	TGTGCCAGCAGCGTAGGTTCTAGCCCCTATAATTCACCCCTCCACTTT	CASSVGSSPYNSPLHF
TRBV4-1	-	TRBJ1-6	-	TGCGCCAGCAGCCAAGGAGCATTCGAGAGCTCACCCCTCCACTTT	CASSQGAFESSPLHF
TRBV10-3	-	TRBJ1-6	-	TGTGCCATCAGTGAGTCGCGGATCGTTAATTCACCCCTCCACTTT	CAISESRIVNSPLHF
TRBV19	TRBD1	TRBJ1-5	-	TGTGCCAGTAGTATGTTTGGGACAGGGGGAAGCAATCAGCCCCAGCATTTT	CASSMFGTGGSNQPQHF
TRBV7-9	TRBD1	TRBJ1-2	-	TGTGCCAGCAGCTTACAGGGACAGAGCTATGGCTACACCTTC	CASSLQGQSYGYTF
TRBV11-2	-	TRBJ2-1	-	TGTGCCAGCAGCTCCCACGGGTCCTCCTACAATGAGCAGTTCTTC	CASSSHGSSYNEQFF
TRBV6-4	TRBD2	TRBJ2-3	-	TGTGCCAGCCATTCCTCGGATGGGGGCGGGGGGAGCACAGATACGCAGTATTTT	CASHSSDGGGGSTDTQYF
TRBV29-1	-	TRBJ1-1	once	TGCAGCGTTGAGGGGGGGGCGCGGACTGAAGCTTTCTTT	CSVEGGARTEAFF
TRBV10-3	TRBD2	TRBJ2-2	-	TGTGCCATCAGTGAGGGCCGGGGGGGCCCCGGGGAGCTGTTTTTT	CAISEGRGGPGELFF
TRBV4-1	TRBD1	TRBJ1-2	-	TGCGCCAGCAGCCAAGAAGGCTGGGGACAGACAAGTAATGGCTACACCTTC	CASSQEGWGQTSNGYTF
TRBV7-8	TRBD1	TRBJ1-1	-	TGTGCCAGCAGCGCACCGGGACAGGGGCCAGCCTTACTGAACACTGAAGCTTTCTTT	CASSAPGQGPALLNTEAFF
TRBV7-3	TRBD1	TRBJ1-1	once	TGTGCCAGCAGCTTAGACAGGGGGCAAACTGAAGCTTTCTTT	CASSLDRGQTEAFF
TRBV2	-	TRBJ2-2	-	TGTGCCAGCAAGAGGACAGCGCTCCCCGGGGAGCTGTTTTTT	CASKRTALPGELFF
TRBV3-1/TRBV3-2	-	TRBJ1-1	-	TGTGCCAGCAGCCAGGGGACAAGGACTGAAGCTTTCTTT	CASSQGTRTEAFF
TRBV4-1	TRBD1	TRBJ1-5	-	TGCGCCAGCAGCCAAGGACAGGGCCGTAATCAGCCCCAGCATTTT	CASSQGQGRNQPQHF
TRBV27	-	TRBJ1-3	many	TGTGCCAGCAGTTTAGGCCCCTCTGGAAACACCATATATTTT	CASSLGPSGNTIYF
TRBV19	-	TRBJ1-3	-	TGTGCCAGTAGTACCACAGTCTCTGGAAACACCATATATTTT	CASSTTVSGNTIYF
TRBV4-2	TRBD2	TRBJ2-3	-	TGTGCCAGCAGCCAAGATCGGCGGGGGGGCCCAGATACGCAGTATTTT	CASSQDRRGGPDTQYF
TRBV11-2	-	TRBJ2-1	-	TGTGCCAGCAGCTTAGGGCTAGACAATGAGCAGTTCTTC	CASSLGLDNEQFF
TRBV6-2/TRBV6-3	TRBD2	TRBJ2-1	-	TGTGCCAGCAGTTCCGGGACTAGCTCCTACAATGAGCAGTTCTTC	CASSSGTSSYNEQFF
TRBV4-1	TRBD1	TRBJ1-3	few	TGCGCCAGCAGCCAAGGGGGCCCGGGACAGGAGGTCTCTCTTTCTGGAAACACCATATATTTT	CASSQGGPGQEVSLSGNTIYF
TRBV19	-	TRBJ1-2	-	TGTGCCAGTAGTTCGAGCAACTATGGCTACACCTTC	CASSSSNYGYTF
TRBV27	-	TRBJ2-1	-	TGTGCCAGCAGTTTAAACAGGTACAATGAGCAGTTCTTC	CASSLNRYNEQFF
TRBV2	TRBD1	TRBJ1-6	-	TGTGCCAGCAGTGAAAGGACAGGGCGGTCACCCCTCCACTTT	CASSERTGRSPLHF